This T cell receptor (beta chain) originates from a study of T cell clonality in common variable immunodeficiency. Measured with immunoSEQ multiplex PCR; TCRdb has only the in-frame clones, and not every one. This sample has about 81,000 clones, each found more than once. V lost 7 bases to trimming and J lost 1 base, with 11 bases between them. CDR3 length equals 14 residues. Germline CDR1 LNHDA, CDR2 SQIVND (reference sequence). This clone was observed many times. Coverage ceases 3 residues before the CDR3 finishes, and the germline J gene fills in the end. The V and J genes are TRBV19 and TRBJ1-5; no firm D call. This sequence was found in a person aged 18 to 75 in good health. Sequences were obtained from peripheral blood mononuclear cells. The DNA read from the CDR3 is TGTGCCAGTAAGCACGGCAGGAGCAATCAGCCC. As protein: CASKHGRSNQP. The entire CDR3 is CASKHGRSNQPQHF.